Listed here are 23 T cell receptor beta chains from one sample, sequenced in a study of blood T cell repertoires in COVID-19 (TCRdb year 2020). Library construction relied on the immunoSEQ multiplex PCR assay. TCRdb carries this immuneACCESS record with in-frame sequences only. Its versions omit some clonotypes, under half of them owing to an unresolved V gene in the studies checked, with the rest unexplained. In this sample the table shows tens of thousands of clones, roughly 85% of which occur a single time. Under 2% of the sample comes from the top ten. The sequenced sample consisted of peripheral blood. The receptors were gathered from a woman in her sixties with acute or convalescent COVID-19.

This clone was detected a few times. The chain uses TRBV18 and TRBJ1-6, with D unresolved. The CDR3 consists of 13 residues. The V gene lost 3 bases and the J gene lost 9 bases, with 9 bases spanning the gap. Looked up from germline, CDR1 is KGHSH and CDR2 is LQKENI. The CDR3 region has the DNA TGTGCCAGCTCACCGTCGAGTGGTTCACCCCTCCACTTT. Its translation is CASSPSSGSPLHF. Filled out from reference TRBV18 and TRBJ1-6, the complete variable domain reads NAGVMQNPRHLVRRRGQEARLRCSPMKGHSHVYWYRQLPEEGLKFMVYLQKENIIDESGMPKERFSAEFPKEGPSILRIQQVVRGDSAAYFCASSPSSGSPLHFGNGTRLTVT.

The chain is built from TRBV9 and TRBJ2-7, with 7 bases lining up with TRBD2. The CDR3 has 13 amino acids. V lost 4 bases, J lost 5 bases, and 6 bases stayed unmatched. Germline loops: CDR1 SGDLS, CDR2 YYNGEE. In nucleotides, the CDR3 is TGTGCCAGCAGCTCTAGACTAGCAAACGAGCAGTACTTC. This sequence encodes CASSSRLANEQYF. Full variable domain (outside the CDR3, taken from reference TRBV9 and TRBJ2-7): DSGVTQTPKHLITATGQRVTLRCSPRSGDLSVYWYQQSLDQGLQFLIQYYNGEERAKGNILERFSAQQFPDLHSELNLSSLELGDSALYFCASSSRLANEQYFGPGTRLTVT.

The chain couples TRBV7-9 to TRBJ2-1; 7 bases are shared with TRBD2. The CDR3 covers 17 residues. CDR1 SEHNR and CDR2 FQNEAQ come from the germline V gene (reference sequence). Trimming took 1 base from V and 8 from J; bases not matched to a gene: 14. CDR3 sequence reads: CASSLVSLRERQDEQFF. CDR3 in DNA: TGTGCCAGCAGCTTAGTCTCGCTGCGGGAGAGGCAAGATGAGCAGTTCTTC.

The chain carries TRBV19 and TRBJ1-5; D is uncertain. In germline, CDR1 is LNHDA, CDR2 SQIVND (reference sequence). Deletions cut 2 bases from V and 11 bases from J, with 10 bases between. The CDR3 is 12 residues long. CDR3 in DNA: TGTGCCAGTAGTATAATAGAGCAGGCCCAGCATTTT. Amino acid sequence: CASSIIEQAQHF.

The rearrangement joins TRBV18 to TRBJ1-4, with 10 bases matching TRBD1. The CDR3 consists of 17 residues. Germline V gene lookup returns CDR1 KGHSH and CDR2 LQKENI. Trimming removed 6 bases from V and 5 bases from J; junction bases left unmatched: 12. The CDR3 reads CASSRESPGQGNEKLFF. DNA for the CDR3: TGTGCCAGCTCTCGAGAATCCCCGGGACAGGGGAATGAAAAACTGTTTTTT.

The table lists this clone with a few counts. The rearrangement joins TRBV15 to TRBJ2-7; weak D call: TRBD1 (5 bases). Germline V gene sequence: CDR1 LNHNV, CDR2 YYDKDF (reference sequence). The CDR3 sequence is 18 residues long. Between the trimmed V and J ends, which lost 0 bases and 2 bases, there was a span of 20 bases. The CDR3 DNA is TGTGCCACCAGCAGAGACTTTACGACAGCATTAGAGACCTACGAGCAGTACTTC. It encodes CATSRDFTTALETYEQYF.

The CDR3, as DNA: TGTGCCAGCAGCGGTACCGTCGGGACTCTTCAGGATACGCAGTATTTT. It is translated as CASSGTVGTLQDTQYF. V gene TRBV9 combines with J gene TRBJ2-3; weak D call: TRBD2 (6 bases). CDR1 and CDR2 (germline): SGDLS, YYNGEE. V dropped 3 bases and J dropped 6 bases, with 20 bases sitting between them. The CDR3 runs to 16 residues. The full variable domain, rest sourced from reference TRBV9 and TRBJ2-3, is DSGVTQTPKHLITATGQRVTLRCSPRSGDLSVYWYQQSLDQGLQFLIQYYNGEERAKGNILERFSAQQFPDLHSELNLSSLELGDSALYFCASSGTVGTLQDTQYFGPGTRLTVL.

The chain has TRBV5-1 and TRBJ2-7; unclear D gene. The V end lost 0 bases, the J end lost 6 bases, and 13 bases lay between the germline ends. The length of the CDR3 is 14 residues. Germline assignment: CDR1 SGHRS and CDR2 YFSETQ. For the CDR3, the DNA is TGCGCCAGCAGCTTGGAATCCGGTCTTGCCGAGCAGTACTTC. As protein: CASSLESGLAEQYF.

The V call is TRBV7-3, the J call TRBJ2-1; 10 bases line up with TRBD2. The V gene's germline CDR1 is SGHTA and CDR2 FQGTGA. V dropped 3 bases and J dropped 3; count of bases not matched to a gene: 2. The length of the CDR3 is 15 residues. This CDR3 reads CASSLERGGYNEQFF. For the CDR3, the DNA is TGTGCCAGCAGCTTGGAGCGGGGGGGCTACAATGAGCAGTTCTTC.

J is TRBJ2-1 and V is TRBV2, with 12 bases aligning to TRBD2. Per the germline V gene, CDR1 is SNHLY and CDR2 is FYNNEI. V was clipped by 8 bases and J by 7 bases; unmatched bases: 12. CDR3 length: 16 residues. For the CDR3, the DNA is TGTGCCAGCCCGCCGGGCACTAGCGGGGGGCTGAATGAGCAGTTCTTC. This encodes CASPPGTSGGLNEQFF. Combining the CDR3 with reference TRBV2 and TRBJ2-1 gives the whole variable domain EPEVTQTPSHQVTQMGQEVILRCVPISNHLYFYWYRQILGQKVEFLVSFYNNEISEKSEIFDDQFSVERPDGSNFTLKIRSTKLEDSAMYFCASPPGTSGGLNEQFFGPGTRLTVL.

The chain couples TRBV19 to TRBJ1-2; TRBD1 matches 8 bases. The CDR3 is made up of 14 amino acids. Germline lookup yields CDR1 LNHDA and CDR2 SQIVND (reference sequence). J lost 13 bases, V lost 6 bases, and 16 bases had no gene match. The CDR3 region is CASSPPGTGRVTTF. CDR3 nucleotide sequence: TGTGCCAGTAGCCCCCCCGGGACAGGTCGTGTAACCACCTTC.

The chain uses TRBV18 and TRBJ1-2, with 7 bases matching TRBD1. CDR1 and CDR2 (germline): KGHSH, LQKENI. V lost 4 bases, J lost 3 bases, and 8 bases stayed unmatched. The CDR3 totals 15 residues. For the CDR3, the DNA is TGTGCCAGCTCACGACGCGACAGGGATTACTATGGCTACACCTTC. This translates into CASSRRDRDYYGYTF. Combining the CDR3 with reference TRBV18 and TRBJ1-2 gives the whole variable domain NAGVMQNPRHLVRRRGQEARLRCSPMKGHSHVYWYRQLPEEGLKFMVYLQKENIIDESGMPKERFSAEFPKEGPSILRIQQVVRGDSAAYFCASSRRDRDYYGYTFGSGTRLTVV.

The chain links TRBV25-1 to TRBJ1-1; possible D gene TRBD1, 6 bases. CDR3 length equals 15 residues. V was clipped by 2 bases and J by 10 bases, with 20 bases between them. CDR1 and CDR2 from the germline V gene are MGHDK and SYGVNS. CDR3 loop: CASSEDGRGAHGAFF. CDR3 DNA sequence: TGTGCCAGCAGTGAAGACGGTCGGGGGGCTCATGGAGCTTTCTTT.

V and J are TRBV19 and TRBJ1-5; 8 bases align to TRBD1. With 3 bases clipped from V and 1 base from J, the junction kept 17 bases outside the gene matches. This CDR3 contains 20 residues. Germline CDR1 and CDR2: LNHDA and SQIVND (reference sequence). In DNA, the CDR3 is TGTGCCAGTAGTATCGGACAGGGCAAATTTGGGTATCAAAGCAATCAGCCCCAGCATTTT. It codes for CASSIGQGKFGYQSNQPQHF.

The sample holds a few counts of this clone. The V call is TRBV6-5, the J call TRBJ1-3, with TRBD1 matching over 10 bases. The CDR3 is 15 residues long. With 6 bases clipped from V and 0 bases from J, the junction kept 2 bases outside the gene matches. Looked up from germline, CDR1 is MNHEY and CDR2 is SVGAGI. The CDR3 spells CASSRQGASGNTIYF. For the CDR3, the DNA is TGTGCCAGCAGCCGACAGGGGGCCTCTGGAAACACCATATATTTT.

This chain links TRBV6-5 with TRBJ2-7; 8 bases map to TRBD2. The germline V gene encodes CDR1 MNHEY and CDR2 SVGAGI. The CDR3 is 15 amino acids. J gave up 6 bases and V 0 bases, and 7 bases lay outside the gene matches. The CDR3 nucleotides read TGTGCCAGCAGTTACTCACGAACGGGAGGGCTCGAGCAGTACTTC. Translating gives CASSYSRTGGLEQYF.

The chain employs TRBV7-9 and TRBJ1-5; 8 bases fit TRBD1. The V segment lost 5 bases and the J segment 0 bases; nucleotides outside the gene matches: 12. CDR1 is SEHNR, CDR2 FQNEAQ, per germline (reference sequence). The length of the CDR3 is 18 residues. CDR3 bases: TGTGCCAGCAGCCGGGACGTAGGGGACAGGCATAGCAATCAGCCCCAGCATTTT. Residues: CASSRDVGDRHSNQPQHF.

V and J are TRBV7-2 and TRBJ1-1; tentatively, D is TRBD1 (5 bases). The germline gives CDR1 SGHTA, CDR2 FQGNSA. Deletions cut 4 bases from V and 0 bases from J, with 15 bases between. CDR3 length equals 16 residues. The CDR3 sequence is CASSSIGGSLNTEAFF. CDR3 nucleotides: TGTGCCAGCAGCTCCATCGGGGGGTCCCTGAACACTGAAGCTTTCTTT.

This rearrangement joins TRBV28 to TRBJ2-1; D possibly corresponds to TRBD2 (5 bases). Trimming cost V 5 bases and J 8 bases, with 22 bases left between them. The CDR3 has 16 amino acids. Germline assignment: CDR1 MDHEN and CDR2 SYDVKM. CDR3 in amino acids: CASSDPVGGRLDEQFF. CDR3 sequence (DNA): TGTGCCAGCAGTGACCCCGTTGGCGGGCGTCTTGATGAGCAGTTCTTC.

The rearrangement uses TRBV4-1 and TRBJ1-2, with D perhaps matching TRBD1 (6 bases). The V gene lost 0 bases and the J gene lost 4 bases, with 15 bases spanning the gap. The CDR3 consists of 16 residues. In germline, CDR1 is MGHRA, CDR2 YSYEKL. The CDR3 DNA is TGCGCCAGCAGCCAAGACTGGGGGCAGGGGAGCTATGGCTACACCTTC. Its protein product is CASSQDWGQGSYGYTF.

V usage is TRBV2 and J usage is TRBJ1-6, with D possibly being TRBD1 (5 bases). The germline V and J ends were trimmed by 1 base and 10 bases, with 17 bases remaining between them. The CDR3 extends over 16 amino acids. Per the germline V gene, CDR1 is SNHLY and CDR2 is FYNNEI. CDR3 residues: CASSEGQRNRLSPLHF. CDR3 DNA sequence: TGTGCCAGCAGTGAAGGACAGAGGAATCGGCTGTCACCCCTCCACTTT.

This sequence joins TRBV5-6 and TRBJ1-6; the match to TRBD1 covers 8 bases. J lost 8 bases, V lost 3 bases, and 7 bases had no gene match. Germline lookup yields CDR1 SGHDT and CDR2 YYEEEE. This CDR3 has 15 residues. CDR3 sequence: CASSSWDRSYSPLHF. The CDR3, as DNA: TGTGCCAGCAGCTCCTGGGACAGGTCCTATTCACCCCTCCACTTT.

This sequence joins TRBV6-5 and TRBJ1-4; D is possibly TRBD1 (5 bases). The ends were cut back, 9 bases at V and 6 bases at J, with 17 bases in the middle. This CDR3 has 14 residues. Germline CDR1 MNHEY, CDR2 SVGAGI. CDR3 region: CASSQGGVDEKLFF. The CDR3 DNA reads as TGTGCCAGTTCTCAGGGAGGGGTTGATGAAAAACTGTTTTTT.